The T cell receptor beta chain under discussion was sequenced for a study of CD8 T cells in ankylosing spondylitis. Quantitative 5'-RACE was performed with molecular barcodes, and it yielded the TCR beta libraries. TCRdb processed the 5' RACE reads anew with MiXCR; each CDR3 protein has one entry. The sample shows some 270,000 distinct CDR3 sequences, around 32% of them seen only once. This CDR3 region has 16 residues. With 6 bases clipped from V and 5 bases from J, the junction kept 12 bases outside the gene matches. Germline CDR1 and CDR2: DFQATT and SNEGSKA (reference sequence). The chain recombines TRBV20-1 with TRBJ2-3, with 12 bases matching TRBD2. The source is a male donor with ankylosing spondylitis or in good health (not recorded which). What was sequenced was blood, either unsorted or a sorted T cell fraction (not recorded which). CDR3 DNA sequence: TGCAGTGCCCCGGCTCTAGCGGGGGGGCGGGAAGATACGCAGTATTTT. Translation: CSAPALAGGREDTQYF.